Each of the 8 T cell receptor beta chains below was sequenced from the same sample in a study of blood T cell repertoires in COVID-19. This table comes from immunoSEQ multiplex PCR, and its TCRdb copy is limited to in-frame clones, with some not included. Counted here are some 210,000 clones, approximately 75% occurring once; the ten biggest clones make up around 8.8%. The sample was PBMCs or T cells enriched from blood (not recorded which). The receptors derive from a man aged 40-55 years who had recovered from COVID-19.

The chain employs TRBV19 and TRBJ1-1, with D perhaps TRBD1 (5 bases). CDR1 LNHDA and CDR2 SQIVND come from the germline V gene (reference sequence). This CDR3 contains 12 residues. Deletions cut 10 bases from V and 10 bases from J, with 19 bases between. The CDR3 DNA reads as TGTGCCACTCAGCCTGGGGCGGGAGTAGCTTTCTTT. Translating it yields CATQPGAGVAFF.

CDR3 bases: TGTGCCAGCAGTCAGACAGGGATAAGCACAGATACGCAGTATTTT. This translates into CASSQTGISTDTQYF. The chain links TRBV2 to TRBJ2-3; 7 bases are a match to TRBD1. Germline V lookup: CDR1 SNHLY, CDR2 FYNNEI. CDR3 length: 15 amino acids. J gave up 0 bases and V 5 bases, and 5 bases lay outside the gene matches.

The chain recombines TRBV6-4 with TRBJ2-7; D not resolved. The CDR3 length is 15 residues. Germline loops: CDR1 MRHNA, CDR2 SNTAGT. Trimming stripped 0 bases from V and 0 bases from J, with 9 bases between. This CDR3 is CASSDSFRVSYEQYF. The CDR3 coding sequence is TGTGCCAGCAGTGACTCGTTCCGGGTCTCCTACGAGCAGTACTTC.

This clone was detected a few times. V usage is TRBV3-1 (or the pseudogene TRBV3-2) and J usage is TRBJ1-2, with no clear D. There are 13 residues in the CDR3. V was pared by 4 bases and J by 8 bases, with 14 bases between. CDR1 LGHDT and CDR2 YNNKEL come from the germline V gene (reference sequence). CDR3 loop: CASSRISSGGYTF. The DNA of the CDR3 is TGTGCCAGCAGCCGAATATCTTCGGGGGGCTACACCTTC.

The gene calls are TRBV7-9 and TRBJ2-1, with D perhaps matching TRBD1 (6 bases). The CDR3 runs to 12 residues. The germline V and J ends were trimmed by 8 bases and 7 bases, with 12 bases remaining between them. The germline CDR1 and CDR2 sequences are SEHNR and FQNEAQ (reference sequence). CDR3 sequence: CASQGLVNEQFF. Here the CDR3 DNA reads TGTGCCAGCCAGGGGCTGGTGAATGAGCAGTTCTTC.

The chain combines TRBV19 with TRBJ2-5; a weak D match, TRBD1 (7 bases). This CDR3 has 15 amino acids. The germline V gene has CDR1 LNHDA and CDR2 SQIVND (reference sequence). Between the trimmed V and J ends, which lost 8 bases and 5 bases, there was a span of 21 bases. Here the CDR3 reads CASSFDRAAGETQYF. The CDR3 region has the DNA TGTGCCAGTTCTTTCGACAGGGCTGCGGGGGAGACCCAGTACTTC.

The chain carries TRBV6-5 and TRBJ2-1; no reliable D call. CDR1 MNHEY and CDR2 SVGAGI come from the germline V gene. This CDR3 has 11 amino acids. With 9 bases removed from V and 6 bases from J, the gap between germline ends came to 9 bases. The CDR3 DNA follows: TGTGCCAGTTGGGCCCTCAATGAGCAGTTCTTC. Its translation is CASWALNEQFF.

V usage is TRBV5-4 and J usage is TRBJ2-5; D gene unclear. The germline CDR1 and CDR2 sequences are SGHNT and YYREEE (reference sequence). CDR3 length: 12 residues. Trimming took 2 bases from V and 1 from J, leaving 3 bases between them. In DNA, the CDR3 is TGTGCCAGCAGCTTCTTCCAAGAGACCCAGTACTTC. It specifies CASSFFQETQYF. Using reference TRBV5-4 and TRBJ2-5 for the parts outside the CDR3, the full variable domain is ETGVTQSPTHLIKTRGQQVTLRCSSQSGHNTVSWYQQALGQGPQFIFQYYREEENGRGNFPPRFSGLQFPNYSSELNVNALELDDSALYLCASSFFQETQYFGPGTRLLVL.